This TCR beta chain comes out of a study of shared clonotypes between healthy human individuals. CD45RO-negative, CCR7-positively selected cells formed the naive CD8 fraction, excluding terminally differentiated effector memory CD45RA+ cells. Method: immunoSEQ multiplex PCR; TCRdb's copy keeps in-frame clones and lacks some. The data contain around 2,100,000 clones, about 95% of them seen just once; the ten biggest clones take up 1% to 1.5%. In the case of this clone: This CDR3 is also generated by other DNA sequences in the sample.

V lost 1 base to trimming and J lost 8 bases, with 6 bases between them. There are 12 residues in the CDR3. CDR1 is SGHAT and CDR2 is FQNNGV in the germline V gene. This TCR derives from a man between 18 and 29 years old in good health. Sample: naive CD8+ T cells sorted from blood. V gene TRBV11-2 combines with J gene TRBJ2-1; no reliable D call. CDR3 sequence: CASSLGVYEQFF. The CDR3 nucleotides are TGTGCCAGCAGCTTAGGGGTTTATGAGCAGTTCTTC.